Following are 20 T cell receptor beta chains from one sample sequenced in a study of blood T cell repertoires in COVID-19. The protocol was immunoSEQ multiplex PCR, while the TCRdb copy is restricted to in-frame clones and leaves out a portion. The sample holds 200,000 to 300,000 clones; approximately 86% are singletons and the top ten take nearly 2%. The sample was peripheral blood. These receptors were taken from a man in his thirties or forties with active or convalescent COVID-19.

Turning to this clone: This CDR3 is also generated by other DNA sequences in the sample. J is TRBJ2-3 and V is TRBV3-1 (or the pseudogene TRBV3-2), with 13 nucleotides matching TRBD2. J lost 3 bases, V lost 4 bases, and 1 base had no gene match. Germline CDR1 is LGHDT and CDR2 is YNNKEL (reference sequence). The CDR3 extends over 15 amino acids. The CDR3 DNA sequence: TGTGCCAGCAGCCCGACTAGCGGGGGGACAGATACGCAGTATTTT. Translation gives CASSPTSGGTDTQYF.

This chain joins TRBV5-4 and TRBJ2-7; no firm D call. Germline V gene data show CDR1 as SGHNT and CDR2 as YYREEE (reference sequence). The V end lost 4 bases, the J end lost 0 bases, and 8 bases lay between the germline ends. The CDR3 has 13 amino acids. The CDR3: CASSPRGSYEQYF. CDR3 nucleotide sequence: TGTGCCAGCAGCCCCCGAGGCTCCTACGAGCAGTACTTC. The whole variable domain, filled in from reference TRBV5-4 and TRBJ2-7, reads ETGVTQSPTHLIKTRGQQVTLRCSSQSGHNTVSWYQQALGQGPQFIFQYYREEENGRGNFPPRFSGLQFPNYSSELNVNALELDDSALYLCASSPRGSYEQYFGPGTRLTVT.

The CDR3 DNA follows: TGTGCCAGCAGTGCGAACAGGGTGCTTGGTGAGCAGTTCTTC. The encoded protein is CASSANRVLGEQFF. The gene calls are TRBV2 and TRBJ2-1; a weak D match, TRBD1 (6 bases). V lost 4 bases and J lost 9, with 16 bases in between. The CDR3 contains 14 residues. Germline assignment: CDR1 SNHLY and CDR2 FYNNEI.

This sequence joins TRBV5-6 and TRBJ1-5; 7 nucleotides align to TRBD1. Trimming took 1 base from V and 9 from J; bases not matched to a gene: 10. Germline CDR1 SGHDT, CDR2 YYEEEE. This CDR3 has 15 amino acids. CDR3 amino acids: CASSLRTGFGRPQHF. In nucleotides, the CDR3 is TGTGCCAGCAGCTTGAGGACAGGTTTCGGACGGCCCCAGCATTTT. Using reference TRBV5-6 and TRBJ1-5 for the parts outside the CDR3, the full variable domain is DAGVTQSPTHLIKTRGQQVTLRCSPKSGHDTVSWYQQALGQGPQFIFQYYEEEERQRGNFPDRFSGHQFPNYSSELNVNALLLGDSALYLCASSLRTGFGRPQHFGDGTRLSIL.

This chain uses TRBV5-4 with TRBJ2-5; TRBD1 might be the D (5 bases). Trimming removed 4 bases at V and 0 bases at J, with 16 bases between. CDR3 size: 16 residues. Germline assignment: CDR1 SGHNT and CDR2 YYREEE (reference sequence). The CDR3: CASSQRQIPYQETQYF. The CDR3, as DNA: TGTGCCAGCAGCCAACGACAGATACCGTACCAAGAGACCCAGTACTTC.

V and J are TRBV30 and TRBJ2-1, with 7 nucleotides matching TRBD1. Trimming removed 5 bases from V and 5 bases from J; junction bases left unmatched: 9. The CDR3 has 14 amino acids. Per germline, CDR1 GTSNPN and CDR2 SVGIG (reference sequence). The CDR3 sequence is CAWGTAFANNEQFF. The CDR3 bases are TGTGCCTGGGGGACAGCCTTTGCGAACAATGAGCAGTTCTTC.

V and J are TRBV5-1 and TRBJ1-1; D not certain. V dropped 0 bases and J dropped 0 bases, with 9 bases sitting between them. Germline V lookup: CDR1 SGHRS, CDR2 YFSETQ. The CDR3 sequence is 15 residues long. CDR3 nucleotides: TGCGCCAGCAGCTTGGCCGAGGGTTTGAACACTGAAGCTTTCTTT. Protein sequence: CASSLAEGLNTEAFF.

DNA of the CDR3: TGCGCCAGCAGCTTGTCCTCCGTACAGGGAGAAGCTTTCTTT. Residues: CASSLSSVQGEAFF. This rearrangement joins TRBV5-1 to TRBJ1-1, with a tentative D call TRBD1 (6 bases). V shed 1 base and J shed 8 bases, with 15 bases lying between them. CDR3 length: 14 amino acids. Germline assignment: CDR1 SGHRS and CDR2 YFSETQ.

V gene TRBV3-1 (or the pseudogene TRBV3-2) combines with J gene TRBJ1-6, with no clear D. The CDR3 loop spans 15 amino acids. Trimming took off 1 base at V and 10 bases at J, with 14 bases between the two ends. Germline CDR1 and CDR2: LGHDT and YNNKEL (reference sequence). DNA for the CDR3: TGTGCCAGCAGCCAAGTTGCCGGGGAAAGGTCACCCCTCCACTTT. This encodes CASSQVAGERSPLHF.

The chain recombines TRBV21-1 with TRBJ1-2; the table's D call of TRBD1 was not tested on the DNA. TRBV21-1 counts as a pseudogene. The CDR3 sequence is 14 residues long. CDR3 coding DNA: TGTGCCAGCAGCAAACGGACAGGGGACTATGGCTACACCTTC. Its translation: CASSKRTGDYGYTF.

The chain carries TRBV4-3 and TRBJ1-6; 10 nucleotides match TRBD1. The CDR3 is 17 residues long. CDR1 is LGHNA and CDR2 is YSLEER in the germline V gene. The trim removed 3 bases at V and 9 bases at J, leaving 11 bases unmatched. The DNA for the CDR3 is TGCGCCAGCAGCCATAGAAGGGGGACAGGGGCTAGTTCACCCCTCCACTTT. Translating gives CASSHRRGTGASSPLHF.

The chain couples TRBV25-1 to TRBJ1-1, with a possible D match to TRBD1 (6 bases). The CDR3 runs 13 residues. Germline CDR1 MGHDK, CDR2 SYGVNS. Trimming stripped 0 bases from V and 8 bases from J, with 10 bases between. Here the CDR3 DNA reads TGTGCCAGCAGTGAATATATCGGGACAGAAGCTTTCTTT. Residues: CASSEYIGTEAFF.

V gene TRBV11-3 combines with J gene TRBJ2-4; the D is unclear. This CDR3 comprises 14 residues. V was shortened by 5 bases and J by 7 bases, with 15 bases between the two germline ends. Germline-derived CDR1 and CDR2 are SGHNT and YENEEA. The CDR3 nucleotides read TGTGCCAGCAGCCACGGAGAGGTTTGGAACATTCAGTACTTC. Translated: CASSHGEVWNIQYF.

The chain couples TRBV5-1 to TRBJ2-2; 8 nucleotides line up with TRBD2. This CDR3 contains 16 residues. Germline V gives CDR1 SGHRS, CDR2 YFSETQ. With V trimmed by 7 bases and J by 0 bases, 8 bases remained unmatched. Here the CDR3 reads CASSIGTSANTGELFF. CDR3 in DNA: TGCGCCAGCTCCATCGGGACTAGTGCGAACACCGGGGAGCTGTTTTTT.

This rearrangement joins TRBV19 to TRBJ2-7, with 7 bases lining up with TRBD1. Trimming removed 5 bases from V and 2 bases from J; junction bases left unmatched: 9. The CDR3 is made up of 15 amino acids. CDR1 LNHDA and CDR2 SQIVND come from the germline V gene (reference sequence). As DNA, the CDR3 is TGTGCCAGTAGTTCCCAATACAGGGGCGCCTACGAGCAGTACTTC. Its protein product is CASSSQYRGAYEQYF.

The CDR3, as DNA: TGCGCCAGCAGCTTCAGCGGGGGGGCCATCTACAATGAGCAGTTCTTC. Translation: CASSFSGGAIYNEQFF. The chain couples TRBV5-1 to TRBJ2-1; 10 bases line up with TRBD2. The germline V gene has CDR1 SGHRS and CDR2 YFSETQ. V dropped 2 bases and J dropped 3; count of bases not matched to a gene: 5. The CDR3 has 16 amino acids.

This CDR3 reads CASSHRDRVTEAFF. The CDR3 nucleotides are TGCGCCAGCAGCCACCGGGACAGGGTTACTGAAGCTTTCTTT. The chain carries TRBV5-1 and TRBJ1-1; 9 bases align to TRBD1. The CDR3 contains 14 residues. With V trimmed by 4 bases and J by 5 bases, 6 bases remained unmatched. Germline-derived CDR1 and CDR2 are SGHRS and YFSETQ.

This clone occurred once. The chain couples TRBV7-2 to TRBJ2-7; the match to TRBD2 covers 7 bases. Germline lookup yields CDR1 SGHTA and CDR2 FQGNSA. This CDR3 region has 17 residues. Losses at the gene ends were 5 bases for V and 1 base for J; bases not matched to a gene: 14. CDR3 sequence reads: CASSHVTRGVLSYEQYF. DNA of the CDR3: TGTGCCAGCAGCCACGTTACCCGGGGGGTCCTTTCCTACGAGCAGTACTTC. The entire variable domain, with the rest obtained from reference TRBV7-2 and TRBJ2-7, is as follows: GAGVSQSPSNKVTEKGKDVELRCDPISGHTALYWYRQSLGQGLEFLIYFQGNSAPDKSGLPSDRFSAERTGGSVSTLTIQRTQQEDSAVYLCASSHVTRGVLSYEQYFGPGTRLTVT.

This clone was found many times. The V call is TRBV19, the J call TRBJ1-1, with 8 nucleotides matching TRBD1. The V gene end was trimmed by 4 bases and the J gene end by 1 base; junction bases not matched to a gene: 5. The CDR3 loop spans 15 amino acids. Germline V gives CDR1 LNHDA, CDR2 SQIVND (reference sequence). CDR3 region: CASSTSDRANTEAFF. CDR3 nucleotide sequence: TGTGCCAGTAGTACTTCGGACAGGGCGAACACTGAAGCTTTCTTT.

V gene TRBV5-1 combines with J gene TRBJ2-3, with D perhaps matching TRBD1 (5 bases). Between the trimmed V and J ends, which lost 0 bases and 1 base, there was a span of 12 bases. CDR3 size: 16 residues. Germline CDR1 reads SGHRS; CDR2 reads YFSETQ. The CDR3 region is CASSLALARGTDTQYF. The DNA of the CDR3 is TGCGCCAGCAGCTTGGCGTTAGCCAGGGGCACAGATACGCAGTATTTT.